This paragraph covers one T cell receptor beta chain sequence. Its antigen is not identified. The sample originates from a study of T cell responses to AZD1222 COVID-19 vaccine. Notes on the study in general: Reportedly, close to half of spike-specific TCRs are directed against unmutated variant regions. White British ancestry dominated among donors, who included more females, and clonal diversity was possibly underestimated.

Sequenced by immunoSEQ multiplex PCR; TCRdb stores in-frame clones only, minus some. Here the sample spans approximately 150,000 clones, 90% being singletons. This CDR3 region has 11 residues. Trimming pared 9 bases from V and 9 bases from J, leaving 12 bases between. CDR1 and CDR2 from the germline V gene are KGHDR and SFDVKD. Sequenced here: peripheral blood, sampled on day 0 of AZD1222 vaccination. This TCR came from an adult in good health. The chain links TRBV24-1 to TRBJ2-3; no firm D call. CDR3 amino acids: CATGWAGTQYF. CDR3 bases: TGTGCCACCGGCTGGGCTGGAACGCAGTATTTT.